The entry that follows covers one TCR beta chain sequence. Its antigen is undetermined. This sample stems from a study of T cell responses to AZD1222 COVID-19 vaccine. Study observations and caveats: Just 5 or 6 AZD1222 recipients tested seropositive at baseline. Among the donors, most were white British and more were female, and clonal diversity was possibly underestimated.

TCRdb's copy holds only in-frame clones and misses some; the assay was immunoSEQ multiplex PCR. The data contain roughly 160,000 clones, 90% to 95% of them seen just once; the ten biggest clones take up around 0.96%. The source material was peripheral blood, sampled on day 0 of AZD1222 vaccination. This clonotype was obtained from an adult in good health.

This chain's CDR3 is CASEGGSDFGEQYF. DNA for the CDR3: TGTGCCAGCGAGGGGGGCAGTGATTTTGGCGAGCAGTACTTC. The chain uses TRBV2 and TRBJ2-7; D possibly uses TRBD1 or TRBD2 (6 bases each). The V and J ends lost 8 bases and 6 bases respectively, with 20 bases between them. The germline gives CDR1 SNHLY, CDR2 FYNNEI. The CDR3 has 14 amino acids.